This T cell receptor beta chain emerged from a study of T cells after somatic rescue of genetic block. This clone appeared once. TCRdb's table, derived via immunoSEQ multiplex PCR, lists solely in-frame clones and lacks some. In the table there are approximately 58,000 clones, about 96% of which are singletons. Sequenced: peripheral blood mononuclear cells (PBMCs). The origin of this receptor is a child less than two years old.

The CDR3 spells CASSQRGQGGTQYF. The CDR3 DNA follows: TGTGCCAGCAGCCAACGGGGACAGGGCGGGACCCAGTACTTC. The V and J genes are TRBV7-9 and TRBJ2-5, with TRBD1 matching 9 bases. Looked up from germline, CDR1 is SEHNR and CDR2 is FQNEAQ (reference sequence). This CDR3 spans 14 amino acids. V lost 5 bases and J lost 7; bases outside the gene matches: 8.